The source of this T cell receptor beta chain is a study of beta chain features in type 1 diabetes. This clone turned up a few times. Its target is unknown. The whole isolated RNA underwent reverse transcription, so sequencing captured expressed TCRB transcripts. The method was immunoSEQ multiplex PCR; TCRdb's version includes in-frame clones alone and lacks a portion of them. The sample comprises about 650,000 clones, 9.5% to 15% of which are singletons, and more than 0.1% rests with the top ten. Regarding the study as a whole: Patients with Type 1 diabetes showed moderately but significantly shorter TCRB CDR3s in all four CD4+ subsets.

V was cut by 0 bases and J by 6 bases, with 20 bases left in between. CDR3 size: 17 residues. The germline gives CDR1 LGHNA, CDR2 YSLEER. The sample taken for sequencing was naive CD4+ T cells from blood. This clonotype was sampled from a man aged 30-40 years with type 1 diabetes. This rearrangement joins TRBV4-3 to TRBJ1-1; a weak D match, TRBD1 (6 bases). The CDR3 reads CASSQDPYGGRSSEAFF. CDR3 DNA: TGCGCCAGCAGCCAAGATCCTTACGGGGGGCGATCGTCTGAAGCTTTCTTT.